This T cell receptor beta chain is from a study of tumor and adjacent non-tumor tissue in lung cancer. The template was RNA from unsorted bulk tissue. Distant lung tissue was collected more than 3 cm away from the tumor edge. Deletions cut 9 bases from V and 1 base from J, with 12 bases between. Germline V CDR1 and CDR2: MDHEN, SYDVKM. The CDR3 has 14 residues. The library came from three nested PCR rounds adapted from ARM-PCR protocols. From the multiplex PCR reads, TCRdb called clonotypes with MiXCR, one entry per CDR3 protein. Of 75,000 to 90,000 distinct CDR3 sequences in the sample, more than 75% were seen once. A word on this clonotype: This may come from a read error, since a much larger clone is one base off.

Sequencing used distant non-tumor lung tissue. The origin of this receptor is a woman aged 50 to 60 with non-small cell lung cancer. J is TRBJ2-2 and V is TRBV28, with D tentatively TRBD1 (5 bases). CDR3: CARSHGQNTGELFF. The CDR3 DNA reads as TGTGCCAGGAGTCATGGACAGAACACCGGGGAGCTGTTTTTT.